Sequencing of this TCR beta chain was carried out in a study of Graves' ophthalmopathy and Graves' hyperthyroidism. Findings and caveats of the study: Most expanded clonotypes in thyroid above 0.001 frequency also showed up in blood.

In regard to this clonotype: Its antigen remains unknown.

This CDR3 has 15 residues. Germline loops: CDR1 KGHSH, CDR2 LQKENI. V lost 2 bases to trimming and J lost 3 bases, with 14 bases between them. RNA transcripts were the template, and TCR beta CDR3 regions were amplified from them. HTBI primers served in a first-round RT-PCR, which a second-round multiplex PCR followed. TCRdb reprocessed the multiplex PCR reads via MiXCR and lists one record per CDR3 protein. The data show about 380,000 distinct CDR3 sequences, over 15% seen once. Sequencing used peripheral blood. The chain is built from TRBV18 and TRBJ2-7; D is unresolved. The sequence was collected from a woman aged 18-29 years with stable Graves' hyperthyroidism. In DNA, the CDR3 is TGTGCCAGCTCACCAAGCGCGAACACCCTCTACGAGCAGTACTTC. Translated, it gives CASSPSANTLYEQYF.